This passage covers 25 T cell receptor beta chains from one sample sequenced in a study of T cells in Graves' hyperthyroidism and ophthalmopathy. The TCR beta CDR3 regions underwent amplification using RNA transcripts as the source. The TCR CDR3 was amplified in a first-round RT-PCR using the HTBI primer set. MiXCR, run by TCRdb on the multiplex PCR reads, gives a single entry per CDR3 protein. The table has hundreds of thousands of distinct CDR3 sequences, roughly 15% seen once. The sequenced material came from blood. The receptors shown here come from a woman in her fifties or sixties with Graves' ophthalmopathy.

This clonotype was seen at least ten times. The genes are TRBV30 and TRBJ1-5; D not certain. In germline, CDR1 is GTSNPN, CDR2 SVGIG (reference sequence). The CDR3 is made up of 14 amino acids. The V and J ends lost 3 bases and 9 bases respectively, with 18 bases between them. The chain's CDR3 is CAWRGNSKSGPQHF. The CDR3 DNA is TGTGCCTGGAGAGGGAACAGCAAATCTGGGCCCCAGCATTTT.

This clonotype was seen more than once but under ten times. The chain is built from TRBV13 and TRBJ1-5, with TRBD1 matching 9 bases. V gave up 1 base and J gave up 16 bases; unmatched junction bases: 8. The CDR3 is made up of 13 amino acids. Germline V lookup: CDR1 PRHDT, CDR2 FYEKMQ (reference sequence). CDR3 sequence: CASSLDNRGPAHF. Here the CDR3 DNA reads TGTGCCAGCAGCTTAGACAACAGGGGGCCAGCACATTTT.

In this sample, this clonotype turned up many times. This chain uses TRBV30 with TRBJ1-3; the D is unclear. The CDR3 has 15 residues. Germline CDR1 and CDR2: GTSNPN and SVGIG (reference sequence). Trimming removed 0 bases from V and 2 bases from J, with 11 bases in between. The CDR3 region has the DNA TGTGCCTGGAGTGTAGGAGAGGCCACTGGAAACACCATATATTTT. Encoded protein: CAWSVGEATGNTIYF. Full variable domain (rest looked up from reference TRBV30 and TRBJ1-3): SQTIHQWPATLVQPVGSPLSLECTVEGTSNPNLYWYRQAAGRGLQLLFYSVGIGQISSEVPQNLSASRPQDRQFILSSKKLLLSDSGFYLCAWSVGEATGNTIYFGEGSWLTVV.

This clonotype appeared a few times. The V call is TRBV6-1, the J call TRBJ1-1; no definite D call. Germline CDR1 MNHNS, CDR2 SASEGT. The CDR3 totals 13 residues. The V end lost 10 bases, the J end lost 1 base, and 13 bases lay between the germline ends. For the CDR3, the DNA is TGTGCCACTAAGGCACTTTCGAACACTGAAGCTTTCTTT. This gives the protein CATKALSNTEAFF.

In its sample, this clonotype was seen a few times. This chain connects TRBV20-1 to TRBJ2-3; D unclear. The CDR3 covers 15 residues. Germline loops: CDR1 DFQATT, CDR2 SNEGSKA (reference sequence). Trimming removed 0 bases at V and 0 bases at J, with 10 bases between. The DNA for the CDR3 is TGCAGTGCTAGAGATAGGACCTCTAGCACAGATACGCAGTATTTT. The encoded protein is CSARDRTSSTDTQYF.

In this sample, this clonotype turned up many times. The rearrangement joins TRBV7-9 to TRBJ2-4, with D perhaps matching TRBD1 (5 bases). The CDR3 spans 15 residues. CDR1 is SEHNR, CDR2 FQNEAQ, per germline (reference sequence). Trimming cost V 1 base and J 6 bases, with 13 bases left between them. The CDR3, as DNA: TGTGCCAGCAGCTTAGTCAGGGCAGGCCGAAACATTCAGTACTTC. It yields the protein CASSLVRAGRNIQYF. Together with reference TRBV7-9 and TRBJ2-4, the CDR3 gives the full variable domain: DTGVSQNPRHKITKRGQNVTFRCDPISEHNRLYWYRQTLGQGPEFLTYFQNEAQLEKSRLLSDRFSAERPKGSFSTLEIQRTEQGDSAMYLCASSLVRAGRNIQYFGAGTRLSVL.

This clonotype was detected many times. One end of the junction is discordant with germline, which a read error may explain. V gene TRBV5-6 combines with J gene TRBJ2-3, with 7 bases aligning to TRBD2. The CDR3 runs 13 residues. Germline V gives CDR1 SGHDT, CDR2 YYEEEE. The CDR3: CASTLAGADTQYF. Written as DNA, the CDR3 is TGTGCCAGCACCTTGGCGGGAGCAGATACGCAGTATTTT.

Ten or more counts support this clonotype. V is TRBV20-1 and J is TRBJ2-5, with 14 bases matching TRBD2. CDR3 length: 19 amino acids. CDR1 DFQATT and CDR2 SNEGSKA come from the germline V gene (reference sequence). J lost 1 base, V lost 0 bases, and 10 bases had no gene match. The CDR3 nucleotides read TGCAGTGCTAGAGAATCGGGACTAGCGGGAGTGTGGGGCCAAGAGACCCAGTACTTC. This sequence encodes CSARESGLAGVWGQETQYF.

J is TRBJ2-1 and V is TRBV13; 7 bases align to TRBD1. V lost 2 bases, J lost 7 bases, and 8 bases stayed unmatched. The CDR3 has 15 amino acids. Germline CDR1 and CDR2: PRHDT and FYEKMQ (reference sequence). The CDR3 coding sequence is TGTGCCAGCAGCTTACTAGGGGGCGAAGAGAATGAGCAGTTCTTC. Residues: CASSLLGGEENEQFF.

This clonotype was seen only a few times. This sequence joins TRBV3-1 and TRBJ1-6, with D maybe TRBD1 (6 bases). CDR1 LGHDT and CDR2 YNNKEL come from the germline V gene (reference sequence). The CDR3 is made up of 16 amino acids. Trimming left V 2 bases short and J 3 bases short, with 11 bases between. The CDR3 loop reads CASSQQGPYYNSPLHF. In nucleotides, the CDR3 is TGTGCCAGCAGCCAACAGGGGCCATACTATAATTCACCCCTCCACTTT.

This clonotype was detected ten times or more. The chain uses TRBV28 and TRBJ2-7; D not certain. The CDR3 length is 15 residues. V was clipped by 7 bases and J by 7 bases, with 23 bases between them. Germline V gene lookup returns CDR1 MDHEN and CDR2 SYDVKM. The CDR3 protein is CASIAIGSLATEQYF. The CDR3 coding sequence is TGTGCCAGCATTGCGATTGGGTCTTTGGCCACAGAGCAGTACTTC. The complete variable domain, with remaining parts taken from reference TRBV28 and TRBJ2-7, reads DVKVTQSSRYLVKRTGEKVFLECVQDMDHENMFWYRQDPGLGLRLIYFSYDVKMKEKGDIPEGYSVSREKKERFSLILESASTNQTSMYLCASIAIGSLATEQYFGPGTRLTVT.

CDR3 DNA: TGTGCCAGCAGTTTATCCCGGGCCAATCAGCCCCAGCATTTT. Translation gives CASSLSRANQPQHF. The V and J genes are TRBV27 and TRBJ1-5; no firm D call. The V end was cut by 0 bases, the J end by 3 bases, with 6 bases between. This CDR3 has 14 amino acids. The germline CDR1 and CDR2 sequences are MNHEY and SMNVEV (reference sequence).

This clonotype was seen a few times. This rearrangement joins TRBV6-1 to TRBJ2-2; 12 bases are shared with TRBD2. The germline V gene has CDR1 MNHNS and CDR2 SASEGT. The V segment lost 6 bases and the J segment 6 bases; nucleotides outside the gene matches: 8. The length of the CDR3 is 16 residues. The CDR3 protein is CASRPRLAGVSGELFF. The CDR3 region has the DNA TGTGCCAGCAGACCCCGACTAGCGGGAGTTTCCGGGGAGCTGTTTTTT.

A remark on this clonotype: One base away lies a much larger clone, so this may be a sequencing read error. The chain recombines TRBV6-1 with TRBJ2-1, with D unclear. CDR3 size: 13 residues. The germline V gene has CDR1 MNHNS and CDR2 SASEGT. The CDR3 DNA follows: TGTGGCAGCAGTGCTTCCCACGACAATGAGCAGTTCTTC. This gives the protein CGSSASHDNEQFF.

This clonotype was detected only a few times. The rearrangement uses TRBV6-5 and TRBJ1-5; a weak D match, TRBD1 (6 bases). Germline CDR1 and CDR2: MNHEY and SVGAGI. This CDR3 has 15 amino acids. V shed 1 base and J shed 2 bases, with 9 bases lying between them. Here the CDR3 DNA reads TGTGCCAGCAGTTACTGGTCAGGGGGCAATCAGCCCCAGCATTTT. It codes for CASSYWSGGNQPQHF.

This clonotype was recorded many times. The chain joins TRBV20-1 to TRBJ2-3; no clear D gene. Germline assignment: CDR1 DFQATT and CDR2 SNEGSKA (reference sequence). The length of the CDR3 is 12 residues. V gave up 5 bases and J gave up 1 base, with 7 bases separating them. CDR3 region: CSAEAGTDTQYF. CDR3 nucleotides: TGCAGTGCTGAGGCAGGCACAGATACGCAGTATTTT.

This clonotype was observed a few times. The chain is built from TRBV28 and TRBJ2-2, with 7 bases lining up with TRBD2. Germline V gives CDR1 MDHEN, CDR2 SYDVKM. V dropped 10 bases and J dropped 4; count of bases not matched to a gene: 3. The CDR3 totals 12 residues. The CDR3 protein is CANGRATGELFF. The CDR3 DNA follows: TGTGCCAATGGGAGGGCCACCGGGGAGCTGTTTTTT.

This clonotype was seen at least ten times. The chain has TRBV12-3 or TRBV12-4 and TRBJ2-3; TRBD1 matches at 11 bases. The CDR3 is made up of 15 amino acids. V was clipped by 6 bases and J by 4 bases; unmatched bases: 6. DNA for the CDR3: TGTGCCAGCAGGCGGACAGGGGGCCAGCCAGATACGCAGTATTTT. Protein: CASRRTGGQPDTQYF.

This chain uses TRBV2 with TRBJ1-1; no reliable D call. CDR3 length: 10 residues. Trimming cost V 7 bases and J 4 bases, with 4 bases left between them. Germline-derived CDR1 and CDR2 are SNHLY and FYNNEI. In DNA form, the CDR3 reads TGTGCCAGCAAGGTCACTGAAGCTTTCTTT. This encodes CASKVTEAFF. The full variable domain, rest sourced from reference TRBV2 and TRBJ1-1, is EPEVTQTPSHQVTQMGQEVILRCVPISNHLYFYWYRQILGQKVEFLVSFYNNEISEKSEIFDDQFSVERPDGSNFTLKIRSTKLEDSAMYFCASKVTEAFFGQGTRLTVV.

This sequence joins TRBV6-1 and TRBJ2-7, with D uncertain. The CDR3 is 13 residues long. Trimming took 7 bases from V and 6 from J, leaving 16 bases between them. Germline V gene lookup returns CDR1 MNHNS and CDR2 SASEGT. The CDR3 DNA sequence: TGTGCCAGCACCCAAAGTCATGGTCGCGAGCAGTACTTC. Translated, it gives CASTQSHGREQYF.

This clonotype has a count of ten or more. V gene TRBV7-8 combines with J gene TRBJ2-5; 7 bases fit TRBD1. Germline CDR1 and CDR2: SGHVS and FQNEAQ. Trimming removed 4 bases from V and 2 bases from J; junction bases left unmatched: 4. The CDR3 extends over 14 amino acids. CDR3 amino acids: CASSSTGMQETQYF. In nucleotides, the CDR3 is TGTGCCAGCAGCTCGACAGGGATGCAAGAGACCCAGTACTTC.

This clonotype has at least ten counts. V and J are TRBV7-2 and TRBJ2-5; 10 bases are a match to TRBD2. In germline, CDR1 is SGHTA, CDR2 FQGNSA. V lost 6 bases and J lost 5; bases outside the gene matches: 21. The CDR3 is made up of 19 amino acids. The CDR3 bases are TGTGCCAGCAGTCCCCGCGACCGCCCTAGCGGGAGACGGGACGAGACCCAGTACTTC. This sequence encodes CASSPRDRPSGRRDETQYF.

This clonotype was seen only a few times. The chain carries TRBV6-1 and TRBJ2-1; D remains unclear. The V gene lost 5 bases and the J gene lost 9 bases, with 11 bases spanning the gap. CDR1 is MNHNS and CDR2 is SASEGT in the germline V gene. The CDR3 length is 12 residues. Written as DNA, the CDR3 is TGTGCCAGCAGTTCCCCTAGGAGTGAGCAGTTCTTC. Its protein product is CASSSPRSEQFF.

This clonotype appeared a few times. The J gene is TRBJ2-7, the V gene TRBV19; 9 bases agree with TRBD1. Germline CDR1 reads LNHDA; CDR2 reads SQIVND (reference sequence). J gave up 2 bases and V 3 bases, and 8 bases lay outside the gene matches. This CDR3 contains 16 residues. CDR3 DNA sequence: TGTGCCAGTAGTATGGGACCGGGACAGGGTGCCTACGAGCAGTACTTC. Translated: CASSMGPGQGAYEQYF.

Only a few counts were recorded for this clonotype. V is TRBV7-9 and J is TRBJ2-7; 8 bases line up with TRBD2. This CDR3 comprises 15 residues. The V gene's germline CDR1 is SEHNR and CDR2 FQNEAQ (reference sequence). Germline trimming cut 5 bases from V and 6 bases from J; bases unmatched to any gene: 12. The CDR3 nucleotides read TGTGCCAGCAGCACAAACGGACTAGCAACGAGCGAGCAGTACTTC. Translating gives CASSTNGLATSEQYF.